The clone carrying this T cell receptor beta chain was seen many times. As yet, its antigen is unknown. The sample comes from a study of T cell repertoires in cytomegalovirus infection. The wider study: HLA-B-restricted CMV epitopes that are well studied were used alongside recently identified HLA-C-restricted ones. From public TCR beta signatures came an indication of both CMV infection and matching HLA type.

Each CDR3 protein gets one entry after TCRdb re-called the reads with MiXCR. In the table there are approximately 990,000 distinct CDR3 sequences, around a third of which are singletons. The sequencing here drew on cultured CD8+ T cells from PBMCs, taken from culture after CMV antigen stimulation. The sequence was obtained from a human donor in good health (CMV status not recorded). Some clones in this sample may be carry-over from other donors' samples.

CDR3 sequence (DNA): TGTGCCAGCAGTTTAAGGACAGGCAATTCACCCCTCCACTTT. Encoded protein: CASSLRTGNSPLHF. The chain joins TRBV27 to TRBJ1-6; 7 positions match TRBD1. CDR3 size: 14 residues. CDR1 and CDR2 from the germline V gene are MNHEY and SMNVEV (reference sequence). With 2 bases clipped from V and 7 bases from J, the junction kept 2 bases outside the gene matches.